This T cell receptor (beta chain) was identified in a study of T cell responses to AZD1222 COVID-19 vaccine. Whole-study findings and limits: The number of AZD1222 recipients seropositive at baseline was only six. Scientists sampled the repertoires only once the peak T cell response had passed.

In regard to this clone: Its matching antigen is unknown.

Assay used: immunoSEQ multiplex PCR; TCRdb lists only in-frame clones, some missing. In the table there are under 100,000 clones, roughly 87% of which are singletons. This material consisted of peripheral blood, taken 28 days after the second AZD1222 dose. This receptor was identified in an adult who received the AZD1222 COVID-19 vaccine.

CDR3: CASSHRIGNTIYF. DNA of the CDR3: TGCGCCAGCAGCCATCGGATAGGAAACACCATATATTTT. The V gene is TRBV4-3, the J gene TRBJ1-3; D is uncertain. The CDR3 has 13 residues. Trimming took 3 bases from V and 4 from J, leaving 7 bases between them. Germline V gene sequence: CDR1 LGHNA, CDR2 YSLEER.